This T cell receptor (beta chain) came from a study of T cells in tuberculosis. Overall study: A South African cohort included IGRA-negative adolescents, latently infected IGRA-positive adolescents and adults with active tuberculosis.

Described time point: new active TB diagnosis, blood taken before or within 7 days of starting treatment. CDR3 length equals 16 residues. Germline-derived CDR1 and CDR2 are SNHLY and FYNNEI. Trimming cost V 6 bases and J 6 bases; bases outside gene matches: 12. Sequencing was performed with immunoSEQ multiplex PCR; in TCRdb, only in-frame clones are kept and a portion is missing. The sample gives tens of thousands of clones, 93% of which show up once; approximately 10% is in the top ten. The V and J genes are TRBV2 and TRBJ1-2, with TRBD1 matching over 11 bases. The sequencing here drew on PBMCs, taken at tuberculosis diagnosis. The receptor's source is an adult with tuberculosis. The CDR3 nucleotides read TGTGCCAGCAGATATTCCCGGGACAGGGGGTCCGATGGCTACACCTTC. Protein: CASRYSRDRGSDGYTF.